This entry describes one TCR beta chain. What it recognizes is unknown. The CDR3 totals 13 residues. Between the trimmed V and J ends, which lost 6 bases and 1 base, there was a span of 11 bases. The germline V gene encodes CDR1 DFQATT and CDR2 SNEGSKA (reference sequence). This specimen belongs to a study of T-cell reconstitution after alpha-beta-depleted transplantation in children. Whole-study results and caveats: T-cell numbers and diversity one year post-transplant derived largely from freshly generated T cells. Some patients owed their high day-60 TCRbeta diversity to surviving recipient T cells and thymic progenitors.

Molecular barcoding with unique molecular identifiers was used for the TCRbeta library. TCRdb recomputed calls from the PCR reads with MiXCR, one row per CDR3 protein. The sample holds roughly 570,000 distinct CDR3 sequences, approximately 30% seen once. The sample here was PBMCs, taken before TCRalphabeta/CD19-depleted stem cell transplant. The V and J genes are TRBV20-1 and TRBJ2-3, with a possible D match to TRBD2 (6 bases). The sequence derives from a boy under two years old with Wiskott-Aldrich syndrome, due to receive a stem cell transplant. The CDR3 nucleotides are TGCAGTGCCCGGGACTTCCGCACAGATACGCAGTATTTT. It yields the protein CSARDFRTDTQYF.